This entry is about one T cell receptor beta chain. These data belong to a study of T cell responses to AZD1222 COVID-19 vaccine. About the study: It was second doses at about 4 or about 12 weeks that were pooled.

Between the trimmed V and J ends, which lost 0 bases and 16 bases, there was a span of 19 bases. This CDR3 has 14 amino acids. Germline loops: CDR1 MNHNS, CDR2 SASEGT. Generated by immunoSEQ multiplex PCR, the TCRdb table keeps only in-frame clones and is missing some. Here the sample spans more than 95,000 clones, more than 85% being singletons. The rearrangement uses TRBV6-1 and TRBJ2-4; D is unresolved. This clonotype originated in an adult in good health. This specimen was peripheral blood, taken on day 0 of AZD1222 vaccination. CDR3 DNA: TGTGCCAGCAGTGAAGCGTTGCGCTCCGGCAAATCCTACTTC. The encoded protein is CASSEALRSGKSYF.